This TCR beta chain was documented in a study of OX40 agonist ivuxolimab in advanced cancers. On the study more broadly: Hepatocellular carcinoma, melanoma, renal cell or head and neck cancer occurred in dose-escalation patients. Subjects had a mean age of about 65 years, with a range of 23 to 79; less than 90% were male.

Regarding this clone: Its cognate antigen is unknown.

Germline V gives CDR1 SGHKS, CDR2 YYEKEE (reference sequence). Trimming removed 0 bases at V and 9 bases at J, with 17 bases between. The CDR3 has 15 residues. The repertoire was sequenced with immunoSEQ multiplex PCR; TCRdb's copy has only in-frame clones and lacks some. The sample includes 53,000 or so clones, roughly three quarters of them seen just once. Findings of the study overall: By week 6 at 0.1 to 3.0 mg/kg, blood CD4+ and CD8+ T cells had expanded clonally.

This receptor was identified in an adult with an advanced solid tumor such as melanoma, head and neck, liver or kidney cancer. Sample: CD4+ or CD8+ T cells sorted from blood, taken in a trial of the OX40 agonist ivuxolimab. The rearrangement uses TRBV5-5 and TRBJ2-3; TRBD2 might be the D (7 bases). The CDR3 is CASSLVGGARDTQYF. DNA of the CDR3: TGTGCCAGCAGCTTGGTTGGGGGGGCCCGAGACACGCAGTATTTT.